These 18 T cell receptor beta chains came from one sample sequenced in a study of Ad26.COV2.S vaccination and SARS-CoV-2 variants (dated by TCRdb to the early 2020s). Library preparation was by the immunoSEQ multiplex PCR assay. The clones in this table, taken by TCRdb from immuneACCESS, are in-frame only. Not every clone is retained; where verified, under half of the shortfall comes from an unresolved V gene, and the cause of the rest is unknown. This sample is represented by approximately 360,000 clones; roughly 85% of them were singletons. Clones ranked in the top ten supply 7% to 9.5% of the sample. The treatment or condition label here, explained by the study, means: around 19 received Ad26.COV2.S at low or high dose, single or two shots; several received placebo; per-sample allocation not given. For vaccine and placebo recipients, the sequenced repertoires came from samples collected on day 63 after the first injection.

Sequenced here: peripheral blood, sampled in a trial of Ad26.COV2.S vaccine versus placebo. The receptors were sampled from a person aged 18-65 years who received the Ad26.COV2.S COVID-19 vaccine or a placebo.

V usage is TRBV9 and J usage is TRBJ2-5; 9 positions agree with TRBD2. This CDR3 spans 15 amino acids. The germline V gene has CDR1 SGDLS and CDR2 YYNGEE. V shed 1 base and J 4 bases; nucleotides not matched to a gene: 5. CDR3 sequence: CASSVLAGDGETQYF. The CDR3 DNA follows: TGTGCCAGCAGCGTATTAGCGGGGGACGGAGAGACCCAGTACTTC.

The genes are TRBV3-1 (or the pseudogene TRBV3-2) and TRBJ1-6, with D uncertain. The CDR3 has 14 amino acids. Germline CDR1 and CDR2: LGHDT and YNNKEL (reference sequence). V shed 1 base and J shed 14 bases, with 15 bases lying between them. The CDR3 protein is CASSQVVGRITLHF. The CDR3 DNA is TGTGCCAGCAGCCAAGTTGTGGGCAGAATCACCCTCCACTTT.

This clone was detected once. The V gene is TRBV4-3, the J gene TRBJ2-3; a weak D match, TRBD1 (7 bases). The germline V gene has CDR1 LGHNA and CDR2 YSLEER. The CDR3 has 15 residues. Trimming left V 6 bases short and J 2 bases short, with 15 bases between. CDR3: CASRPGGRATDTQYF. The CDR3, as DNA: TGCGCCAGCAGACCAGGGGGGAGAGCCACAGATACGCAGTATTTT.

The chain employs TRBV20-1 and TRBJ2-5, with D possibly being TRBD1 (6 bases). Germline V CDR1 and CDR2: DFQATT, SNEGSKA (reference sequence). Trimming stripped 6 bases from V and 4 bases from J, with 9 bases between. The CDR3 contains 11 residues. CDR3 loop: CSAKQGETQYF. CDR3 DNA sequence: TGCAGTGCGAAACAGGGAGAGACCCAGTACTTC.

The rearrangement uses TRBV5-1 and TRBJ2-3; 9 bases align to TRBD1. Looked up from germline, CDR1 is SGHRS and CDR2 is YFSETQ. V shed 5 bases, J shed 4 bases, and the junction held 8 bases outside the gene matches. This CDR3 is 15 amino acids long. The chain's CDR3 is CASSLQGASADTQYF. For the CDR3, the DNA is TGCGCCAGCAGTCTACAGGGGGCATCGGCAGATACGCAGTATTTT.

CDR3: CASSLDWENYGYTF. The CDR3 DNA sequence: TGTGCCAGCAGCTTAGATTGGGAAAACTATGGCTACACCTTC. This rearrangement joins TRBV7-9 to TRBJ1-2; D is unclear. Per germline, CDR1 SEHNR and CDR2 FQNEAQ (reference sequence). This CDR3 contains 14 residues. Trimming left V 1 base short and J 2 bases short, with 8 bases between.

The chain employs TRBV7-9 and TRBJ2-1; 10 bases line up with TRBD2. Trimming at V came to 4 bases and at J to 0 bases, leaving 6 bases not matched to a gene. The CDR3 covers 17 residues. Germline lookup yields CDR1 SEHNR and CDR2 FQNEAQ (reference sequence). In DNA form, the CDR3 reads TGTGCCAGCAGCTCGAGCGGGAGGGCGAGCTCCTACAATGAGCAGTTCTTC. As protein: CASSSSGRASSYNEQFF.

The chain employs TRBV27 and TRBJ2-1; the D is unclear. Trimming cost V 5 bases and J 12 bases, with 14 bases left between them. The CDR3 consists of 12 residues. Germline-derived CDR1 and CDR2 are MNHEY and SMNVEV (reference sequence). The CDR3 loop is CASSNPVGGQFF. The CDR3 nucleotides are TGTGCCAGCAGTAATCCAGTAGGCGGGCAGTTCTTC.

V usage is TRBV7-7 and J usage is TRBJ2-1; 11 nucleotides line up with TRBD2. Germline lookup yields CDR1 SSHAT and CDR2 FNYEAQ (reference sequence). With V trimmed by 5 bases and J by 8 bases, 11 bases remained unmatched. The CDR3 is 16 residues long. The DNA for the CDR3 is TGTGCCAGCAGCAGAACTAGCGGGAGTTTAGTCGATGAGCAGTTCTTC. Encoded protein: CASSRTSGSLVDEQFF.

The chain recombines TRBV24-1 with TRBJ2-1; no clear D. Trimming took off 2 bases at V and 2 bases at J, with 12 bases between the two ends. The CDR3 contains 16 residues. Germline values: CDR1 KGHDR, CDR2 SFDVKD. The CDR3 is CATSDSGRSTYNEQFF. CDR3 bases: TGTGCCACCAGTGATTCAGGAAGGAGCACCTACAATGAGCAGTTCTTC.

The CDR3 region has the DNA TGTGCCAGCAGATTCTCGGACAGGGTCAATTCACCCCTCCACTTT. Protein: CASRFSDRVNSPLHF. The chain links TRBV28 to TRBJ1-6, with TRBD1 identical over 8 bases. Trimming at V came to 6 bases and at J to 7 bases, leaving 8 bases not matched to a gene. CDR1 and CDR2 (germline): MDHEN, SYDVKM. The CDR3 has 15 amino acids.

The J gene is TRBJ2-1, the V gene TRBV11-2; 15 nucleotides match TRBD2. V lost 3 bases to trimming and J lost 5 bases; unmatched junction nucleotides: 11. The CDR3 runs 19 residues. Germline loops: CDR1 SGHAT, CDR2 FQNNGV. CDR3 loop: CASSFWGRGLAGGNNEQFF. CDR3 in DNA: TGTGCCAGCAGCTTTTGGGGACGGGGACTAGCGGGGGGAAACAATGAGCAGTTCTTC.

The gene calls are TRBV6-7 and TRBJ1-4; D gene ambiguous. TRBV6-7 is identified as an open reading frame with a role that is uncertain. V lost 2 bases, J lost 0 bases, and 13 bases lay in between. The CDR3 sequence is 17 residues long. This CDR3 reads CASSYPRAPTTNEKLFF. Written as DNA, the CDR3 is TGTGCCAGCAGTTACCCCCGAGCCCCGACAACTAATGAAAAACTGTTTTTT.

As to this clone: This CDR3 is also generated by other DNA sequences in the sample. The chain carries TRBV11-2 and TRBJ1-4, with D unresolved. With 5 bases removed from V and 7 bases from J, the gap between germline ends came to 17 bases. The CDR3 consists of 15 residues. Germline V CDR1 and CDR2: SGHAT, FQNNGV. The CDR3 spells CASSLGPSHSEKLFF. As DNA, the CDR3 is TGTGCCAGCAGCCTCGGGCCCTCGCATAGTGAAAAACTGTTTTTT.

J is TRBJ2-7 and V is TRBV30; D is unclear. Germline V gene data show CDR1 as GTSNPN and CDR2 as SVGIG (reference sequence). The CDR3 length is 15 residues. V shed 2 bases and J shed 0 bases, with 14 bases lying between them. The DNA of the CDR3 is TGTGCCTGGAGTCCCAGGACGGGCTTCTCCTACGAGCAGTACTTC. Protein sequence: CAWSPRTGFSYEQYF.

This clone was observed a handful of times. The CDR3 protein is CASSQPVLSPNEQFF. The CDR3, as DNA: TGCGCCAGCAGCCAGCCAGTACTGTCACCCAATGAGCAGTTCTTC. The rearrangement links TRBV4-1 to TRBJ2-1; D is unclear. Looked up from germline, CDR1 is MGHRA and CDR2 is YSYEKL. Trimming took off 3 bases at V and 6 bases at J, with 15 bases between the two ends. CDR3 length: 15 amino acids.

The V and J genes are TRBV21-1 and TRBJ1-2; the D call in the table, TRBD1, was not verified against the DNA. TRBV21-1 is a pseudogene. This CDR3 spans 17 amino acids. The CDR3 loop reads CASSSQDRGPDNYGYTF. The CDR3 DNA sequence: TGTGCCAGCAGCTCACAGGACAGGGGGCCCGATAACTATGGCTACACCTTC.

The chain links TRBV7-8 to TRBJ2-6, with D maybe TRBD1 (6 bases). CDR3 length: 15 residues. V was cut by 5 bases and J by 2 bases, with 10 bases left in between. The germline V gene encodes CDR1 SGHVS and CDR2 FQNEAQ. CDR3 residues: CASSPYRAGANVLTF. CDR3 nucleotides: TGTGCCAGCAGCCCCTACAGGGCTGGGGCCAACGTCCTGACTTTC.